These T cell receptor beta chains were read from a single sample in a study of blood T cell repertoires in COVID-19. This table comes from immunoSEQ multiplex PCR, and its TCRdb copy is limited to in-frame clones, with some not included. The sample has 80,000 or so clones, around four fifths seen once; the top ten hold 9.5% to 10%. The sequencing input was peripheral blood. These TCRs come from a human donor in a cohort sampled during active COVID-19. The conserved cysteine and the conserved F or W are not part of the CDR3 here.

J gene | V gene | CDR3 length | CDR3 protein
TRBJ1-1 | TRBV6-5 | 12 | ASSYEGANTEAF
TRBJ1-5 | TRBV28 | 13 | ASSFLSGDSQPQH
TRBJ1-4 | TRBV5-4 | 13 | ASSLTRGGNEKLF
TRBJ1-3 | TRBV11-2 | 16 | ASSRQLPGNAGVNTIY
TRBJ1-3 | TRBV9 | 13 | ASRAGLSSGNTIY
TRBJ1-1 | TRBV7-2 | 11 | ASSLDGYTEAF
TRBJ2-1 | TRBV6-4 | 12 | ASSPSGGAIEQF
TRBJ1-6 | TRBV30 | 11 | ACSGQVYSPLH
TRBJ2-7 | TRBV28 | 12 | ASRTTGGSYEQY
TRBJ1-6 | TRBV7-6 | 13 | ASSLRAGGNSPLH
TRBJ2-2 | TRBV6-2/TRBV6-3 | 12 | ASSQDRAGGELF
TRBJ1-4 | TRBV4-3 | 14 | ASSLGTGEANEKLF
TRBJ2-3 | TRBV5-1 | 12 | ASSFDRGWDTQY
TRBJ1-1 | TRBV6-5 | 11 | ASSYAVATEAF
TRBJ2-5 | TRBV3-1/TRBV3-2 | 11 | ASSRRGAETQY
TRBJ2-1 | TRBV7-2 | 13 | ASSPSSGGRGEQF
TRBJ1-1 | TRBV5-1 | 13 | ASSLGTQGNTEAF
TRBJ1-4 | TRBV5-8 | 13 | ASSLGQGAGEKLF
TRBJ2-7 | TRBV11-3 | 11 | ASSADRANEQY
TRBJ1-5 | TRBV7-9 | 12 | ASSRSQGNQPQH
TRBJ2-7 | TRBV23-1 | 13 | ASSQSLSGKDEQY
TRBJ1-2 | TRBV27 | 13 | ASSLWGTGDYGYT
TRBJ2-7 | TRBV5-1 | 13 | ASSFSGRNAYEQY
TRBJ1-1 | TRBV7-6 | 14 | ASSLILRQGNTEAF
TRBJ2-7 | TRBV6-6 | 12 | ASSWGQGGREQY
TRBJ1-6 | TRBV7-6 | 11 | ASSPGGRIPLH
TRBJ1-3 | TRBV4-1 | 15 | ASSQAQMRDTGNTIY
TRBJ2-3 | TRBV18 | 14 | ASSPSGTRSINTQY
TRBJ1-5 | TRBV6-2/TRBV6-3 | 12 | ASSDGTGNQPQH
TRBJ1-1 | TRBV2 | 13 | ASSSNQLWDTEAF
TRBJ2-7 | TRBV25-1 | 11 | ARVDLLYNEQY
TRBJ2-2 | TRBV12-3/TRBV12-4 | 11 | ASTLSEAGELF
TRBJ1-2 | TRBV11-1 | 13 | ASSEDRGPYYGYT
TRBJ2-5 | TRBV5-4 | 11 | ASSLEAQGTQY
TRBJ1-1 | TRBV19 | 12 | ASSTQGMNTEAF
TRBJ1-6 | TRBV6-2/TRBV6-3 | 11 | ASSYFSGSPLH
TRBJ1-1 | TRBV5-1 | 12 | ASSLGTGGPEAF
TRBJ2-7 | TRBV5-1 | 13 | ASSLLDRTAYEQY
TRBJ1-2 | TRBV5-1 | 13 | ASSLGQGASYGYT
TRBJ2-1 | TRBV4-3 | 14 | ASSKNSGPSYNEQF
TRBJ2-7 | TRBV5-4 | 12 | ASSLRQGLYEQY